The entry below describes one TCR beta chain. Its target antigen remains unknown. Qualities for individual bases were not recorded, and no much larger clone is one base off. Per the germline V gene (reference sequence), MNHNY is the CDR1 and SVGAGI is the CDR2. At the junction V is shortened by 10 bases and J by 4 bases, with 19 bases in between. There are 15 amino acids in the CDR3, from cysteine to phenylalanine inclusive. Only the CDR3 region is kept as DNA, spanning 45 bases read in frame from base 1. The cohort comprised fewer than 750 healthy bone marrow donors. At the time of sampling, every cohort member was nominally healthy, though immune exposures that went unrecorded were likely present. The donor tested CMV seronegative, placing the donor among the 350 or so seronegative members of the cohort. Every donor gave a peripheral blood sample, and the peripheral blood mononuclear cells from that sample were used for TCR beta sequencing. The Qiagen DNeasy Blood Extraction Kit was used to extract genomic DNA from the blood cell samples.

This sample is drawn from a study of cytomegalovirus exposure and HLA in healthy donors (dated by TCRdb to about 2017). About the study as a whole: According to an earlier analysis of 587 of the donors, about 179 million T cells yielded over 90 million unique TCR beta sequences and more than 250 Gb of sequence data. An early release that covered fewer than 800 HLA-typed donors contained around 300 gigabases of sequencing data and 85 million to 100 million unique TCR sequences. The genetic ancestry cluster associated with self-reported Caucasian donors included about 81% of the approximately 410 genotyped donors. The study was designed to test whether signatures of past pathogen exposure could be identified by cataloging public T cell receptors. The study profiled the T cell repertoires of 666 subjects by immunosequencing and related them to cytomegalovirus serostatus. In addition to the first cohort of about 650 subjects, a separate validation cohort of around 110 different subjects was used. To predict cytomegalovirus infection status, the study combined high-throughput TCR immunosequencing, statistical association of individual TCRs with disease status, and machine learning. A later analysis re-examined previously published TCR beta repertoires from more than 600 donors and added high-resolution HLA genotyping to investigate patterns of TCR occurrence. Rather than drawing on any new phenotypic data, the later analysis identified candidate immune exposures from TCR beta sequences and the way those sequences occurred across donors. To decide whether each TCR beta V gene segment behaved as functional or pseudogenic, an earlier analysis of some 600 of the donors relied on high-throughput TCR beta sequencing. Donor age, sex, ethnicity and CMV serostatus were compiled together with the repertoire data. A later genetic analysis used genome-wide SNP genotypes for about three fifths of the roughly 700 donors, treating that subset as a discovery cohort. All discovery cohort repertoires had been generated on a single sequencing platform. HLA typing included class I and class II loci at four-digit resolution. The number of typed donors differed by locus: roughly 629-640 for A, B, C, DRB1 and DQB1; approximately 520 for DQA1; 606 for DPA1; and around 490 for DPB1. Several DR-DQ haplotypes were treated as single units for association and clustering because of strong linkage in the cohort. Among almost 400 genotyped donors of the cohort, an average of roughly 240,000 unique TCR beta nucleotide sequences were sequenced per donor, roughly 20% of them non-productive. Points the paper makes about the study in general: In a later analysis, most CMV-associated TCR beta chains were found to appear HLA-restricted, with HLA associations seemingly driven largely by CMV exposure. When HLA alleles, especially DR and DQ, strongly co-occurred, TCR associations were difficult to assign to individual alleles. A group of highly shared sequence variants was considered likely to be a technical artifact of the sequencing pipeline. Around 16 rarely observed V segments, including chromosome 9 orphons, were excluded from the earlier analysis of several hundred of the donors because counts were too low. Because HLA typing was missing for some donors at each locus, association tests included only the typed subset. A total of 150 to 200 TCR beta chains were listed by the study as associated with cytomegalovirus. A later genetic analysis reported fewer N-insertions in productive TCRs among donors in an Asian-associated ancestry cluster than the approximately 700-donor mean. In this cohort, only TCR beta chains were sequenced, and detectable features were limited by the absence of alpha or paired-chain data. According to a later analysis, parvovirus B19, influenza, CMV and Epstein-Barr virus appeared linked to several top co-occurrence clusters. In vitro tests confirmed that a few of the cytomegalovirus-associated TCR beta chains recognize cytomegalovirus antigens. A later analysis found that TCR association rates varied across HLA loci, with DRB1 alleles showing the most associated TCRs and HLA-C alleles the fewest. The authors suggested that the approach could potentially be generalized to other disease states and immunological phenotypes. The classifier was reported to diagnose cytomegalovirus status with high specificity and sensitivity in both the original and validation cohorts. V-gene and J-gene trimming of TCR beta chains was associated with a missense DCLRE1C variant in a later genetic analysis, and the association was replicated in an independent cohort. Broadly in line with IMGT annotations, most TCR beta V segments showed up in productive rearrangements about 90% or about 30% of the time in an earlier analysis of around 550 of the donors. Because the 87-base-pair reads could not distinguish some IMGT-functional V segments, including TRBV6-2 and TRBV6-3, those segments were excluded. Specific HLA alleles were associated with roughly 16,000 TCR beta sequences at a false discovery rate of 0.05 in a later analysis. Linkage disequilibrium might explain the correlated functional status among segregating V segments, but an unknown experimental factor could not be ruled out. In a later analysis, HLA-associated TCR beta chains were found to be more clonally expanded and to have lower generation probabilities than equally common non-associated chains. Roughly uniform sequencing depth across donors was assumed in presence/absence analyses, although this assumption may not hold. CMV serostatus was the only immune exposure information available for the cohort. Across donors, most TCR sequences were observed very rarely, whereas some public TCRs were present in many individuals. A further reported finding was that TCR beta sequences accurately predicted the HLA-A and HLA-B alleles for most subjects in the first cohort.

Library creation used the immunoSEQ multiplex PCR assay. The multiplex PCR relied on a mix of 60 forward primers for TCR Vbeta segments and 13 reverse primers for TCR Jbeta segments. Amplification of the CDR3 region of rearranged TCR beta genes was performed with a multiplex PCR assay on genomic DNA. On the Illumina HiSeq System, the amplified TCR beta libraries were sequenced as 87-base-pair reads. Turning to the authors' computational methods: A later analysis counted tens of millions of unique TCR beta chains across the 700 or so repertoires, and about 10 million of these chains were shared by at least two donors. Raw reads were error-corrected and collapsed into unique sequences with a nearest-neighbor algorithm that merged closely related sequences to remove PCR and sequencing errors. To assign V, D and J gene segments, CDR3 sequences were aligned to IMGT reference sequences. For a sequence to be retained, a match of at least six nucleotides was required to both a V gene segment and a J gene segment. Rearrangements were called productive when the CDR3 lacked stop codons and stayed in frame with V and J; all others were non-productive. CDR3 was defined by IMGT convention, running from the second conserved V-encoded cysteine to the conserved J-encoded phenylalanine. The earlier analysis of roughly 590 of the donors excluded sequences that lacked an unambiguous match to a single V gene segment. An earlier analysis of 450 to 650 of the donors called V segments functional above 56.7% productive rearrangements and segregating when the between-donor standard deviation exceeded 5%. To diagnose cytomegalovirus status from the catalog of TCR beta chain sequences, a statistical classification framework was built. A later analysis assigned V and J genes by comparing TCR nucleotide sequences with IMGT/GENE-DB human TR gene sequences. Using the TCRdist pipeline, a later analysis assigned CDR3 sequences along with most-parsimonious VDJ recombination scenarios. A later analysis defined each TCR beta chain by its CDR3 amino acid sequence plus V-gene family, and excluded reads lacking a unique V-gene family. To address suspected cross-contamination and a sequencing artifact, a later analysis removed around 590 highly shared, low-generation-probability nucleotide sequences. For each public chain, a later analysis derived a clonal expansion index from normalized ranks of inferred template counts within each repertoire. Generation probabilities in a later analysis came from a VDJ recombination model fitted to out-of-frame rearrangements, and those results were checked against IGoR. In a later analysis, hypergeometric tests were used to score TCR-TCR, TCR-HLA and TCR-CMV co-occurrence, with a repertoire-size bias correction applied to TCR pairs. A later analysis estimated false discovery rates by permuting HLA or CMV assignments 20 times. In a later analysis, co-occurring TCRs were grouped with DBSCAN, and TCRdist sequence similarity was added when clustering was performed within HLA-allele-positive subsets. For co-occurrence clustering, repertoires with fewer than 30,000 or more than 120,000 public chains were excluded, along with roughly 5 repertoires with anomalous nucleotide sharing. What TCRdb holds here is the immuneACCESS table cut down to in-frame rearrangements. Part of the clones is not present; checked against another copy, under half of the missing clones reflect an unresolved V gene, and the others are unexplained. The DNA was the basis for D and trimming; V, J and clone size are from that table. The sample yields 95,000 to 150,000 clones; around 85% were counted once. The top ten constitute more than 2% of the sample.

The chain couples TRBV6-6 to TRBJ2-2; the D gene is perhaps TRBD2, on 6 matching bases. The clonotype comes from a man younger than 45 in good health and CMV-seronegative. Sequencing input: PBMCs. The sequence in DNA is TGTGCCACCCTCCCGGGACTCCCACCCACCGGGGAGCTGTTTTTT. This yields the protein CATLPGLPPTGELFF.